This TCR beta chain was captured by sequencing in a study of blood T cell repertoires in COVID-19. The length of the CDR3 is 14 residues. V was pared by 5 bases and J by 3 bases, with 5 bases of the junction left unmatched. Germline V gene data show CDR1 as SGHKS and CDR2 as YYEKEE (reference sequence). Profiling relied on immunoSEQ multiplex PCR, and the TCRdb table lists in-frame clones only, not all of them. Here the sample spans almost 250,000 clones, about 89% being singletons. The specimen was peripheral blood. The chain links TRBV5-5 to TRBJ1-1; 9 positions match TRBD1. The clonotype comes from an older woman who had recovered from COVID-19. The CDR3 loop is CASSRDREDTEAFF. CDR3 DNA: TGTGCCAGCAGTAGGGACAGGGAGGACACTGAAGCTTTCTTT.